The next 9 T cell receptor beta chains were all read from a single sample in a study of blood T cell repertoires in COVID-19. Assay: immunoSEQ multiplex PCR; the TCRdb copy retains only in-frame clones and omits some. The data contain about 65,000 clones, about nine tenths of them singletons. The specimen was peripheral blood. Receptor source: a man aged 55 to 69 with acute or convalescent COVID-19.

The J gene is TRBJ1-5, the V gene TRBV19; 12 bases are a match to TRBD1. V shed 5 bases, J shed 9 bases, and the junction held 11 bases outside the gene matches. CDR1 and CDR2 from the germline V gene are LNHDA and SQIVND (reference sequence). The CDR3 totals 16 residues. In DNA, the CDR3 is TGTGCCAGTAGTCCCCGGGACAGGGGGCCCGACGGGCCCCAGCATTTT. Protein product: CASSPRDRGPDGPQHF.

V usage is TRBV15 and J usage is TRBJ1-6, with a weak D call TRBD1 (6 bases). From germline, CDR1 is LNHNV and CDR2 YYDKDF (reference sequence). The CDR3 has 13 residues. Trimming pared 5 bases from V and 7 bases from J, leaving 9 bases between. CDR3 sequence: CATSDRRNSPLHF. CDR3 coding DNA: TGTGCCACCAGCGACAGGAGGAATTCACCCCTCCACTTT.

The J gene is TRBJ2-6, the V gene TRBV24-1, with TRBD1 as a possible D gene (5 bases). CDR1 and CDR2 from the germline V gene are KGHDR and SFDVKD. Trimming stripped 3 bases from V and 4 bases from J, with 15 bases between. This CDR3 contains 17 residues. CDR3 nucleotide sequence: TGTGCCACCAGTGATACCCCCATGGGGCTGGGGGCCAACGTCCTGACTTTC. Its protein is CATSDTPMGLGANVLTF.

V usage is TRBV5-1 and J usage is TRBJ2-3, with 11 nucleotides matching TRBD2. The CDR3 totals 16 residues. Per the germline V gene, CDR1 is SGHRS and CDR2 is YFSETQ. Germline trimming cut 4 bases from V and 2 bases from J; bases unmatched to any gene: 6. In DNA, the CDR3 is TGCGCCAGCAGCCTACCGGGACTAGCGGACACAGATACGCAGTATTTT. It codes for CASSLPGLADTDTQYF.

This clone was counted between two and nine times. V usage is TRBV18 and J usage is TRBJ1-3, with a weak D call TRBD1 (6 bases). The CDR3 is 16 amino acids. V lost 3 bases to trimming and J lost 4 bases, with 16 bases between them. CDR1 and CDR2 from the germline V gene are KGHSH and LQKENI. CDR3 protein: CASSPAPTGDGNTIYF. In DNA, the CDR3 is TGTGCCAGCTCACCCGCGCCGACAGGAGACGGAAACACCATATATTTT.

This sequence joins TRBV6-5 and TRBJ1-6; TRBD1 matches 7 bases. The CDR3 covers 13 residues. Trimming cost V 11 bases and J 2 bases; bases outside gene matches: 3. Germline-derived CDR1 and CDR2 are MNHEY and SVGAGI. For the CDR3, the DNA is TGTGCCGCGGGACAGACCTATAATTCACCCCTCCACTTT. Translated: CAAGQTYNSPLHF.

This chain uses TRBV3-1 (or the pseudogene TRBV3-2) with TRBJ2-5; 7 bases agree with TRBD1. The length of the CDR3 is 14 residues. With 6 bases clipped from V and 3 bases from J, the junction kept 7 bases outside the gene matches. Germline lookup yields CDR1 LGHDT and CDR2 YNNKEL (reference sequence). The CDR3 region is CASSRQGKKETQYF. The DNA for the CDR3 is TGTGCCAGCAGTAGACAGGGAAAAAAAGAGACCCAGTACTTC.

The genes are TRBV6-1 and TRBJ1-6, with TRBD1 as a possible D gene (6 bases). The germline V gene has CDR1 MNHNS and CDR2 SASEGT. V was pared by 4 bases and J by 9 bases, with 19 bases between. The CDR3 contains 16 residues. The CDR3 reads CASSANRARNASPLHF. CDR3 DNA: TGTGCCAGCAGTGCAAACAGGGCTCGGAATGCTTCACCCCTCCACTTT.

In DNA form, the CDR3 reads TGTGCCAGCAGTGAAGGCGGTAGAGGTGAAGCTTTCTTT. Its protein is CASSEGGRGEAFF. The chain recombines TRBV2 with TRBJ1-1; no firm D call. The length of the CDR3 is 13 residues. Germline V gene data show CDR1 as SNHLY and CDR2 as FYNNEI. V shed 1 base and J shed 7 bases, with 10 bases lying between them.